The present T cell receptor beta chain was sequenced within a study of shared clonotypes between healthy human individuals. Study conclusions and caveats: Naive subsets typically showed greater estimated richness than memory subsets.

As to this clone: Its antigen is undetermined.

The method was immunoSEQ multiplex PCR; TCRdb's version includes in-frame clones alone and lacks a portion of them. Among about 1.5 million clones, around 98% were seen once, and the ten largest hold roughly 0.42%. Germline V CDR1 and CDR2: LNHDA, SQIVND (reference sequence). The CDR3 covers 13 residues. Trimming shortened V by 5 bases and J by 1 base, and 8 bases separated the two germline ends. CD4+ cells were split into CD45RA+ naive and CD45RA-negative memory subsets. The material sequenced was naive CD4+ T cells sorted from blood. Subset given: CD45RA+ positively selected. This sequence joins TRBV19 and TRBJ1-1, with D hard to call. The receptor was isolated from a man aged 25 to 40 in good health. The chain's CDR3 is CASSLTTNTEAFF. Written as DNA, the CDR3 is TGTGCCAGTAGTCTGACAACGAACACTGAAGCTTTCTTT.